This is a list of T cell receptor beta chains from one sample in a study of T cell responses to AZD1222 COVID-19 vaccine. Generated by immunoSEQ multiplex PCR, the TCRdb table keeps only in-frame clones and is missing some. This sample has about 69,000 clones; approximately 80% occur once, and the top ten carry roughly 13%. The sequencing here drew on peripheral blood, taken 28 days after the second AZD1222 dose. These receptors were taken from an adult who received the AZD1222 COVID-19 vaccine. Each CDR3 is given with its conserved first and last residue. A D gene is named only where the DNA matches it firmly. Size is stated for part of the rows, as once, few or many counts, or as a class when the clone is expanded.

-,TRBJ1-4,TRBV5-1,-,CASSPTESNEKLFF,TGCGCCAGCAGCCCCACGGAAAGTAATGAAAAACTGTTTTTT
TRBD2,TRBJ2-3,TRBV24-1,once,CATSDPTSGGAFATQYF,TGTGCCACCAGTGATCCGACTAGCGGGGGGGCCTTCGCTACGCAGTATTTT
-,TRBJ2-7,TRBV12-3/TRBV12-4,-,CASSLSAYEQYF,TGTGCCAGCAGTTTAAGCGCCTACGAGCAGTACTTC
-,TRBJ2-3,TRBV10-3,once,CAGSGSTDTQYF,TGTGCCGGTTCAGGGAGCACAGATACGCAGTATTTT
-,TRBJ1-6,TRBV19,once,CASSIFRDSNSPLHF,TGTGCCAGTAGTATCTTCCGCGACAGTAATTCACCCCTCCACTTT
-,TRBJ1-3,TRBV9,-,CASSRGGNTIYF,TGTGCCAGCAGCAGGGGCGGAAACACCATATATTTT
-,TRBJ1-2,TRBV15,-,CATSLLNYGYTF,TGTGCCACCAGCCTTTTGAACTATGGCTACACCTTC
-,TRBJ1-4,TRBV6-5,-,CASSFLIATNEKLFF,TGTGCCAGCAGTTTCCTGATAGCAACTAATGAAAAACTGTTTTTT
-,TRBJ1-2,TRBV11-2,-,CASSLGRNLDYGYTF,TGTGCCAGCAGCTTAGGAAGGAATCTTGACTATGGCTACACCTTC
TRBD2,TRBJ2-2,TRBV30,-,CAWRASRTSGGVHSGELFF,TGTGCCTGGAGAGCGTCTCGGACTAGCGGGGGGGTGCATAGCGGGGAGCTGTTTTTT
-,TRBJ1-5,TRBV6-6,-,CASMRGQDTRQPQHF,TGTGCCAGCATGCGGGGGCAGGACACCCGTCAGCCCCAGCATTTT
-,TRBJ2-7,TRBV5-1,few,CASSFEAAMGVTYEQYF,TGCGCCAGCAGCTTTGAAGCTGCGATGGGCGTTACCTACGAGCAGTACTTC
-,TRBJ1-2,TRBV19,-,CASSIQSFYTF,TGTGCCAGTAGTATCCAGAGTTTCTACACCTTC
-,TRBJ1-1,TRBV19,-,CARVKRKLNTEAFF,TGTGCCAGGGTAAAGAGAAAACTGAACACTGAAGCTTTCTTT
TRBD2,TRBJ2-3,TRBV24-1,few,CATSDFAGGDTDTQYF,TGTGCCACCAGTGATTTTGCGGGGGGCGACACAGATACGCAGTATTTT
-,TRBJ1-4,TRBV19,-,CASSREGATNEKLFF,TGTGCCAGTAGTCGAGAGGGAGCAACTAATGAAAAACTGTTTTTT
TRBD1,TRBJ2-7,TRBV4-3,-,CASSSGTGNYEQYF,TGCGCCAGCAGTTCCGGGACAGGGAACTACGAGCAGTACTTC
TRBD2,TRBJ2-2,TRBV29-1,medium-sized,CSVAIAGVNTGELFF,TGCAGCGTTGCGATAGCGGGGGTGAACACCGGGGAGCTGTTTTTT
TRBD1,TRBJ1-4,TRBV9,-,CASSDRDSNEKLFF,TGTGCCAGCAGTGACCGGGACAGTAATGAAAAACTGTTTTTT
-,TRBJ2-5,TRBV5-4,-,CASSLRGGGETQYF,TGTGCCAGCAGCTTGCGGGGTGGAGGGGAGACCCAGTACTTC
-,TRBJ1-4,TRBV19,-,CASTPSREGEKLFF,TGTGCCAGTACCCCCAGTAGGGAGGGTGAAAAACTGTTTTTT
-,TRBJ1-4,TRBV7-6,-,CASSLEQGEKLFF,TGTGCCAGCAGCTTAGAACAGGGCGAAAAACTGTTTTTT
-,TRBJ2-3,TRBV16,few,CASSPSGITDTQYF,TGTGCCAGCAGCCCGAGTGGAATCACAGATACGCAGTATTTT
-,TRBJ2-2,TRBV9,few,CASSVEGDSSTGELFF,TGTGCCAGCAGCGTAGAGGGTGACAGTAGCACCGGGGAGCTGTTTTTT
TRBD1,TRBJ2-7,TRBV28,-,CASSLDRGYEQYF,TGTGCCAGCAGTTTAGACAGGGGCTACGAGCAGTACTTC
TRBD1,TRBJ1-2,TRBV18,-,CASSSTAQGNYGYTF,TGTGCCAGCTCATCAACCGCACAGGGGAACTATGGCTACACCTTC